The 8 T cell receptor beta chains below come from one sample, sequenced in a study of blood T cell repertoires in COVID-19. TCRdb's copy holds only in-frame clones and misses some; the assay was immunoSEQ multiplex PCR. The repertoire holds about 310,000 clones, with about 89% as singletons. Material: PBMCs or T cells enriched from blood (not recorded which). These receptors originate from a woman between 40 and 50 years old who had recovered from COVID-19.

The sample holds one count of this clone. Other DNA sequences in this specimen translate into the identical CDR3. The chain employs TRBV18 and TRBJ2-7; 8 bases are a match to TRBD1. Germline V lookup: CDR1 KGHSH, CDR2 LQKENI. The CDR3 consists of 15 residues. Losses at the gene ends were 3 bases for V and 3 bases for J; bases not matched to a gene: 7. In DNA, the CDR3 is TGTGCCAGCTCACCCGGACAGGGTAGTGTCTACGAGCAGTACTTC. This codes for CASSPGQGSVYEQYF.

The chain uses TRBV5-1 and TRBJ2-6; D is possibly TRBD2 (7 bases). There are 17 residues in the CDR3. V gave up 0 bases and J gave up 2 bases, with 12 bases separating them. Germline V lookup: CDR1 SGHRS, CDR2 YFSETQ. This CDR3 reads CASSLDRGAPGANVLTF. DNA of the CDR3: TGCGCCAGCAGCTTGGATCGGGGGGCCCCTGGGGCCAACGTCCTGACTTTC.

The chain carries TRBV19 and TRBJ1-2; D possibly corresponds to TRBD1 (5 bases). The V end lost 4 bases, the J end lost 3 bases, and 18 bases lay between the germline ends. CDR3 length: 16 residues. Germline CDR1 reads LNHDA; CDR2 reads SQIVND (reference sequence). CDR3 nucleotides: TGTGCCAGTAGTAGAACGTCCGCCCAGGGTGACTATGGCTACACCTTC. It is translated as CASSRTSAQGDYGYTF.

The V and J genes are TRBV14 and TRBJ2-7; unclear D gene. The CDR3 has 12 residues. Between the trimmed V and J ends, which lost 2 bases and 3 bases, there was a span of 5 bases. CDR1 is SGHDN and CDR2 is FVKESK in the germline V gene. CDR3 protein: CASSQLIYEQYF. The CDR3 region has the DNA TGTGCCAGCAGCCAACTAATCTACGAGCAGTACTTC.

The rearrangement joins TRBV7-9 to TRBJ1-4, with 8 bases matching TRBD1. Looked up from germline, CDR1 is SEHNR and CDR2 is FQNEAQ (reference sequence). V shed 5 bases, J shed 8 bases, and the junction held 4 bases outside the gene matches. This CDR3 has 13 amino acids. The CDR3 region is CASSVHRGEKLFF. The CDR3 nucleotides are TGTGCCAGCAGCGTCCACAGGGGGGAAAAACTGTTTTTT.

This clone appeared once. The genes are TRBV5-4 and TRBJ2-1; TRBD2 agrees at 7 bases. The CDR3 contains 15 residues. V was pared by 2 bases and J by 2 bases, with 4 bases of the junction left unmatched. Germline CDR1 SGHNT, CDR2 YYREEE (reference sequence). The CDR3 DNA sequence: TGTGCCAGCAGCTTCCGAGGACTAGCCTACAATGAGCAGTTCTTC. Protein: CASSFRGLAYNEQFF.

V gene TRBV7-3 combines with J gene TRBJ2-3, with 7 bases that match TRBD1. CDR1 and CDR2 from the germline V gene are SGHTA and FQGTGA. This CDR3 is 14 amino acids long. Losses at the gene ends were 5 bases for V and 5 bases for J; bases not matched to a gene: 7. The CDR3 DNA sequence: TGTGCCAGCAGCACCCTAGGGGGCCAAGATACGCAGTATTTT. This translates into CASSTLGGQDTQYF.

The chain is built from TRBV5-6 and TRBJ1-2, with 7 bases aligning to TRBD1. The CDR3 runs 14 residues. Germline CDR1 and CDR2: SGHDT and YYEEEE. Unmatched junction bases numbered 7, after V lost 0 bases and J lost 8 bases. CDR3 coding DNA: TGTGCCAGCAGCTTGGGACAGGGAGGACCGGGCTACACCTTC. Amino acid sequence: CASSLGQGGPGYTF.